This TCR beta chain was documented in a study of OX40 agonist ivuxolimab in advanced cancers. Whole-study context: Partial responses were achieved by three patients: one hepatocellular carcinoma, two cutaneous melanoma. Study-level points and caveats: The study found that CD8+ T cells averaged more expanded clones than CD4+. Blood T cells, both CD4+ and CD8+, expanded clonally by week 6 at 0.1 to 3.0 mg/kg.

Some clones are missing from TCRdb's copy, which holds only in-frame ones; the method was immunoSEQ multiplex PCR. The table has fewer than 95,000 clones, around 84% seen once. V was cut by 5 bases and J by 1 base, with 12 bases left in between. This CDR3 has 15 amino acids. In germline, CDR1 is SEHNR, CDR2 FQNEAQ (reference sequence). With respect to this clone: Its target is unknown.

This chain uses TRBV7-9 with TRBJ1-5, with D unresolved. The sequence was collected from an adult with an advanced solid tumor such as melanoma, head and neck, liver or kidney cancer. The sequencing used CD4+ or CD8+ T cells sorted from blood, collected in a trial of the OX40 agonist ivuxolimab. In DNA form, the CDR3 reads TGTGCCAGCAGCCTCGAGGGCACAAGCAATCAGCCCCAGCATTTT. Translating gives CASSLEGTSNQPQHF.